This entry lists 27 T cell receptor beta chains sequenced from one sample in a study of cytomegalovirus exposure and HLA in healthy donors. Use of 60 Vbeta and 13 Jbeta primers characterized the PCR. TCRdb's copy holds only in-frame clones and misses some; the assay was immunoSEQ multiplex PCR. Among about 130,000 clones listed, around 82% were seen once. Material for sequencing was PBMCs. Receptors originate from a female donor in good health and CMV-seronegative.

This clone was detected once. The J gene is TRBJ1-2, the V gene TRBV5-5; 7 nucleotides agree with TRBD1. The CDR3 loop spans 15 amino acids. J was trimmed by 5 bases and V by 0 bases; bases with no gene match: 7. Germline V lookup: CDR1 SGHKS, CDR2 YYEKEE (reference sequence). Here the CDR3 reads CASSLEGARGYGYTF. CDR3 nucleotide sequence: TGTGCCAGCAGCTTGGAGGGGGCCCGAGGTTATGGCTACACCTTC.

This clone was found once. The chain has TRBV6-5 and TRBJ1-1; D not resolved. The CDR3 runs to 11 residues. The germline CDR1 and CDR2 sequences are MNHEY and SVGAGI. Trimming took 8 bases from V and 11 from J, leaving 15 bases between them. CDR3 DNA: TGTGCCAGCGCCAACGGGGTCTACGCTTTCTTT. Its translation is CASANGVYAFF.

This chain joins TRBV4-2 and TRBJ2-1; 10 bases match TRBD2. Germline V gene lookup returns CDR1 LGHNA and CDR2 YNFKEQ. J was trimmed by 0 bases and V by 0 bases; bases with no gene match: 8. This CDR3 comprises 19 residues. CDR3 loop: CASSQEIAGGLSSYNEQFF. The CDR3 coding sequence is TGTGCCAGCAGCCAAGAAATAGCGGGGGGCCTCAGCTCCTACAATGAGCAGTTCTTC.

The CDR3 reads CASSSPNSGEKHYEQYF. Here the CDR3 DNA reads TGTGCCAGCAGCTCACCAAACTCGGGAGAAAAGCACTACGAGCAGTACTTC. V is TRBV11-2 and J is TRBJ2-7, with D perhaps matching TRBD2 (6 bases). V was pared by 4 bases and J by 3 bases, with 22 bases between. CDR3 length: 17 amino acids. In germline, CDR1 is SGHAT, CDR2 FQNNGV. The full variable domain, completed using reference TRBV11-2 and TRBJ2-7, is EAGVAQSPRYKIIEKRQSVAFWCNPISGHATLYWYQQILGQGPKLLIQFQNNGVVDDSQLPKDRFSAERLKGVDSTLKIQPAKLEDSAVYLCASSSPNSGEKHYEQYFGPGTRLTVT.

The CDR3 nucleotides are TGTGCCAGCAGTCTTAGCGGGGGGAACACCGGGGAGCTGTTTTTT. Protein product: CASSLSGGNTGELFF. The V and J genes are TRBV7-2 and TRBJ2-2; 9 nucleotides agree with TRBD2. CDR3 length: 15 residues. J was trimmed by 1 base and V by 6 bases; bases with no gene match: 3. Looked up from germline, CDR1 is SGHTA and CDR2 is FQGNSA.

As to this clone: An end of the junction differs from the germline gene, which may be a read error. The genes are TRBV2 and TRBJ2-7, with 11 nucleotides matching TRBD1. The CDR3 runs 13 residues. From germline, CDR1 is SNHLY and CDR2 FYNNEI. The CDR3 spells CAGRVGQGGEQYF. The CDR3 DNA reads TGTGCCGGCAGGGTGGGACAGGGGGGCGAGCAGTACTTC.

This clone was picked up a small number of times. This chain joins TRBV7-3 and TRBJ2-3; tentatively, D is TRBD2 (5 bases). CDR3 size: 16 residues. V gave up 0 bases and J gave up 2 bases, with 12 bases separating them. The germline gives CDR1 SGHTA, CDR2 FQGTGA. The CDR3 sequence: CASSLTSGYSTDTQYF. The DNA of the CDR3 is TGTGCCAGCAGCTTAACGTCGGGATACTCCACAGATACGCAGTATTTT.

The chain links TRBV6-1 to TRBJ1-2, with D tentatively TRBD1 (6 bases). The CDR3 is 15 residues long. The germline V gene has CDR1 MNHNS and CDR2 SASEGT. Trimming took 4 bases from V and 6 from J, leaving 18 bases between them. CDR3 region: CASSGGGRGYDGYTF. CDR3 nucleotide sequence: TGTGCCAGCAGTGGAGGTGGCAGGGGTTACGATGGCTACACCTTC.

This chain's CDR3 is CASIRQGSGGAFF. In nucleotides, the CDR3 is TGTGCCAGCATAAGGCAGGGCTCGGGTGGGGCTTTCTTT. The chain has TRBV7-9 and TRBJ1-1; maybe TRBD1 (5 bases). V lost 7 bases and J 11 bases, leaving 20 bases between the germline ends. The germline gives CDR1 SEHNR, CDR2 FQNEAQ (reference sequence). There are 13 residues in the CDR3.

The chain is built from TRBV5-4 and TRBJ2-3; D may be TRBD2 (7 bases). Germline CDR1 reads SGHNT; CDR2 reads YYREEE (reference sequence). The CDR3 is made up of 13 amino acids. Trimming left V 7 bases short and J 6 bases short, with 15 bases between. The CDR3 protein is CASGYRGADTQYF. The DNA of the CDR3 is TGTGCCAGCGGCTACCGGGGGGCGGATACGCAGTATTTT.

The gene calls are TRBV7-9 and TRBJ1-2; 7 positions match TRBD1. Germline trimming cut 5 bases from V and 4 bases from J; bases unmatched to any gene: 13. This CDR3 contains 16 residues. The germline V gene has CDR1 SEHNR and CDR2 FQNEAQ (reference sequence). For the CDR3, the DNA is TGTGCCAGCAGCGATACCTCGGGACAGTCTCTCTATGGCTACACCTTC. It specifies CASSDTSGQSLYGYTF.

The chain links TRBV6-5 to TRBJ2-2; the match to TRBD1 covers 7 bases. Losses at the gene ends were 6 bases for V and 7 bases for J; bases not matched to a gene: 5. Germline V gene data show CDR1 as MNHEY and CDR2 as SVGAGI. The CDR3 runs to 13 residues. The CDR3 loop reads CASSLQGNGELFF. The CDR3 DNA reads TGTGCCAGCAGCCTACAGGGGAACGGGGAGCTGTTTTTT.

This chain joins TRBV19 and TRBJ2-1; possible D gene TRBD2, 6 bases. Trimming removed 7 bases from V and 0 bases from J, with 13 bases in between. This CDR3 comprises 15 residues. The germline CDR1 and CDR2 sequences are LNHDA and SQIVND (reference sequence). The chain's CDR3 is CASTSGGASYNEQFF. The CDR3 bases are TGTGCCAGTACATCGGGCGGGGCCTCCTACAATGAGCAGTTCTTC.

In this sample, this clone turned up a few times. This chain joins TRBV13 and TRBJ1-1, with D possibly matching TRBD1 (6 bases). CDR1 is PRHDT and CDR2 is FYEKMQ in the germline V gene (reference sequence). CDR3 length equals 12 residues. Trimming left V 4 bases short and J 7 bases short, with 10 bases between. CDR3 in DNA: TGTGCCAGCAGCTCGGTACAGGGTGAAGCTTTCTTT. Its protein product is CASSSVQGEAFF.

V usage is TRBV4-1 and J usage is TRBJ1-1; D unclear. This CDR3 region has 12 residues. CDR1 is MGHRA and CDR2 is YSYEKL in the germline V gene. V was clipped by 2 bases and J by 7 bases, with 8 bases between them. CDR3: CASSQSTVEAFF. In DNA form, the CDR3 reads TGCGCCAGCAGCCAATCTACAGTTGAAGCTTTCTTT.

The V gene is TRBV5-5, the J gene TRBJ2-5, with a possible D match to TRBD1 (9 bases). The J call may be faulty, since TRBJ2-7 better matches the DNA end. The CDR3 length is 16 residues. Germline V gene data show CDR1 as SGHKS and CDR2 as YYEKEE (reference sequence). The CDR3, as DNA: TGTGCCAGCAGCCTACTTAGCGGGACAGGGACCTACGAGCAGTACTTC. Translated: CASSLLSGTGTYEQYF.

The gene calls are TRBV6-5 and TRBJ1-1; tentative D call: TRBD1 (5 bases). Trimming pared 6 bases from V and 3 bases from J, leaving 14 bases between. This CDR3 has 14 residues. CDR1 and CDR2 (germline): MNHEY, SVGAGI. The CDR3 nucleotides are TGTGCCAGCAGCCAGGGTCTAGGGGACACTGAAGCTTTCTTT. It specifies CASSQGLGDTEAFF.

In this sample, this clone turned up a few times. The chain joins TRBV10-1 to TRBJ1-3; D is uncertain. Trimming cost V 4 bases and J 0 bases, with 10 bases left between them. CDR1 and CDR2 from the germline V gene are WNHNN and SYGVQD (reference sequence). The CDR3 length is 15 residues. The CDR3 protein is CASSGPGISGNTIYF. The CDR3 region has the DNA TGCGCCAGCAGTGGTCCGGGGATCTCTGGAAACACCATATATTTT.

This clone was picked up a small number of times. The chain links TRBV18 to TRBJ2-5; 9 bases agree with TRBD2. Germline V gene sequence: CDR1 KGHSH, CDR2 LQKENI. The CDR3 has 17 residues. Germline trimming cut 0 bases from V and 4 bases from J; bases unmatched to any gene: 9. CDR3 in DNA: TGTGCCAGCTCACCACCTACTTTGCGGGGGGGCCCAGAGACCCAGTACTTC. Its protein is CASSPPTLRGGPETQYF.

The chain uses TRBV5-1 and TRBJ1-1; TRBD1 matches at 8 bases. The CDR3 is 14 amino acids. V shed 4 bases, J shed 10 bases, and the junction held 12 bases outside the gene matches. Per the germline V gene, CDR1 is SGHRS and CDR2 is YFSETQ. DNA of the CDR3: TGCGCCAGCAGCCCTTCGACAGGGGTAGAGGGAGCTTTCTTT. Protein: CASSPSTGVEGAFF.

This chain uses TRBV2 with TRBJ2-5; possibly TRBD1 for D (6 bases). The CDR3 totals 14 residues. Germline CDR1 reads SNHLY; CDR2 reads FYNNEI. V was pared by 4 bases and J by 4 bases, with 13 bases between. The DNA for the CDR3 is TGTGCCAGCAGTGGAGGGACACTCGGAGAGACCCAGTACTTC. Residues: CASSGGTLGETQYF.

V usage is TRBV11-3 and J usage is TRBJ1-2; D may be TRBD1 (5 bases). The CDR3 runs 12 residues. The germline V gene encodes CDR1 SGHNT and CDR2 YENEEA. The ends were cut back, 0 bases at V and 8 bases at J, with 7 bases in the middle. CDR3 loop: CASSLDGAGYTF. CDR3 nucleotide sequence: TGTGCCAGCAGCTTAGATGGGGCCGGCTACACCTTC.

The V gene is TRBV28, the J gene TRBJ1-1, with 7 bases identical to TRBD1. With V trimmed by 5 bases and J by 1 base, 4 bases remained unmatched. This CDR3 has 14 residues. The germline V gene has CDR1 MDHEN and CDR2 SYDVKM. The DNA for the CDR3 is TGTGCCAGCAGTCTGGGGACAGCGAACACTGAAGCTTTCTTT. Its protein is CASSLGTANTEAFF. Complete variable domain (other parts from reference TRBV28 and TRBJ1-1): DVKVTQSSRYLVKRTGEKVFLECVQDMDHENMFWYRQDPGLGLRLIYFSYDVKMKEKGDIPEGYSVSREKKERFSLILESASTNQTSMYLCASSLGTANTEAFFGQGTRLTVV.

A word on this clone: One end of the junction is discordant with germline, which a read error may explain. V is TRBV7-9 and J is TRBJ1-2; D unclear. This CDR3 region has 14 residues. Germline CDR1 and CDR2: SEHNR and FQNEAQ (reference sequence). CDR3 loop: CSSSLPGNNYGYTF. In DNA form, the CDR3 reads TGTTCCAGCAGCCTCCCCGGGAATAACTATGGCTACACCTTC.

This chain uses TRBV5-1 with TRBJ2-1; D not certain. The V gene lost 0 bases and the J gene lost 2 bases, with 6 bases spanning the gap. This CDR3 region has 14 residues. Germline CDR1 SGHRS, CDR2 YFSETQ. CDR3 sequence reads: CASSLGQTYNEQFF. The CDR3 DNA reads TGCGCCAGCAGCTTGGGTCAGACCTACAATGAGCAGTTCTTC.

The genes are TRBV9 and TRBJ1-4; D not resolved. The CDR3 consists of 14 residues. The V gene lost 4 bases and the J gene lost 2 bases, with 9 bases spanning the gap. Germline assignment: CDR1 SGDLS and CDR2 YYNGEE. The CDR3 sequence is CASSPRVTNEKLFF. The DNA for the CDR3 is TGTGCCAGCAGCCCGAGGGTCACTAATGAAAAACTGTTTTTT.

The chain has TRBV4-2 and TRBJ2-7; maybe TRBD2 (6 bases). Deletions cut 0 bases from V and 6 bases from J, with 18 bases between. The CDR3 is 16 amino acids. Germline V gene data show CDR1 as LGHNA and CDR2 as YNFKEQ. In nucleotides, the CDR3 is TGTGCCAGCAGCCAAGAGGGCGGGAACTTTCTCGGCGAGCAGTACTTC. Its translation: CASSQEGGNFLGEQYF.